Each of the 18 T cell receptor beta chains below was sequenced from the same sample in a study of T-cell reconstitution after alpha-beta-depleted transplantation in children. During its preparation, the TCRbeta library received unique molecular identifiers. TCRdb itself ran the PCR reads through MiXCR, one entry per CDR3 protein. The sample contains 90,000 to 100,000 distinct CDR3 sequences, about 22% of which appear only once. The sample in question was PBMCs, obtained before TCRalphabeta/CD19-depleted stem cell transplant. The receptors originated from a boy younger than 10 with acute lymphoblastic leukemia, due to receive a stem cell transplant.

The chain joins TRBV6-5 to TRBJ2-1; the D gene is possibly TRBD2 (6 bases). From germline, CDR1 is MNHEY and CDR2 SVGAGI. The V end was cut by 8 bases, the J end by 8 bases, with 13 bases between. The CDR3 is made up of 12 amino acids. DNA of the CDR3: TGTGCCAGCGAGACTAGTTGGGATGAGCAGTTCTTC. This sequence encodes CASETSWDEQFF.

The sample holds one count of this clonotype. V is TRBV2 and J is TRBJ2-7; possible D gene TRBD1, 5 bases. This CDR3 is built from 13 residues. V was pared by 7 bases and J by 2 bases, with 12 bases between. CDR1 is SNHLY, CDR2 FYNNEI, per germline. CDR3 loop: CASTRTPTYEQYF. CDR3 sequence (DNA): TGTGCCAGCACTCGGACACCAACCTACGAGCAGTACTTC.

In its sample, this clonotype was seen many times. The chain recombines TRBV3-1 with TRBJ2-1; 9 positions match TRBD2. V lost 2 bases, J lost 2 bases, and 13 bases stayed unmatched. Looked up from germline, CDR1 is LGHDT and CDR2 is YNNKEL (reference sequence). This CDR3 contains 19 residues. The CDR3 nucleotides read TGTGCCAGCAGCCAACCCGGTAGACTAGCGGAGGATACCTACAATGAGCAGTTCTTC. It specifies CASSQPGRLAEDTYNEQFF.

The J gene is TRBJ2-5, the V gene TRBV3-1, with D possibly matching TRBD2 (6 bases). The CDR3 totals 16 residues. Germline CDR1 and CDR2: LGHDT and YNNKEL (reference sequence). Trimming left V 4 bases short and J 5 bases short, with 20 bases between. The CDR3 sequence: CASSLTFSGVGETQYF. CDR3 sequence (DNA): TGTGCCAGCAGCCTAACTTTTAGCGGAGTGGGGGAGACCCAGTACTTC.

The chain recombines TRBV20-1 with TRBJ2-7; TRBD1 aligns across 8 bases. The V gene's germline CDR1 is DFQATT and CDR2 SNEGSKA (reference sequence). Trimming removed 3 bases from V and 1 base from J; junction bases left unmatched: 8. This CDR3 has 15 residues. Here the CDR3 DNA reads TGCAGTGCTAGTGCGCCCGGGACAGGTTCCTACGAGCAGTACTTC. This gives the protein CSASAPGTGSYEQYF.

The chain recombines TRBV7-6 with TRBJ2-3; D unclear. The CDR3 runs 14 residues. The V gene lost 1 base and the J gene lost 4 bases, with 9 bases spanning the gap. Germline values: CDR1 SGHVS, CDR2 FNYEAQ. In nucleotides, the CDR3 is TGTGCCAGCAGCTTAGGCCCTACCCCAGATACGCAGTATTTT. Its translation is CASSLGPTPDTQYF. Variable domain in full (rest from reference TRBV7-6 and TRBJ2-3): GAGVSQSPRYKVTKRGQDVALRCDPISGHVSLYWYRQALGQGPEFLTYFNYEAQQDKSGLPNDRFSAERPEGSISTLTIQRTEQRDSAMYRCASSLGPTPDTQYFGPGTRLTVL.

In regard to this clonotype: The germline gene is not matched at one end of the junction; a read error may be the cause. This chain connects TRBV29-1 to TRBJ2-7; 9 bases agree with TRBD1. The CDR3 extends over 12 amino acids. Germline V gene sequence: CDR1 SQVTM, CDR2 ANQGSEA. The CDR3 loop reads CSAKGTGYELYF. In nucleotides, the CDR3 is TGCAGCGCAAAAGGGACAGGGTACGAGCTGTACTTC.

V is TRBV29-1 and J is TRBJ1-1, with unresolved D. The CDR3 is 14 amino acids. From germline, CDR1 is SQVTM and CDR2 ANQGSEA. V lost 4 bases and J lost 1, with 13 bases in between. As DNA, the CDR3 is TGCAGCGTTGGACCGGTAACGAAGAACACTGAAGCTTTCTTT. This encodes CSVGPVTKNTEAFF.

To note about this clonotype: One end of the junction varies from germline; a read error may be responsible. The V call is TRBV28, the J call TRBJ2-7; 12 nucleotides match TRBD1. Germline CDR1 is MDHEN and CDR2 is SYDVKM. The CDR3 has 17 amino acids. The CDR3 loop is CDSSLPAGGQGAREQYF. The CDR3, as DNA: TGTGACAGCAGTCTTCCTGCTGGGGGACAGGGGGCTAGGGAGCAGTACTTC.

The V call is TRBV3-1, the J call TRBJ1-1; no definite D call. Germline CDR1 and CDR2: LGHDT and YNNKEL (reference sequence). Trimming removed 3 bases at V and 5 bases at J, with 13 bases between. The CDR3 sequence is 14 residues long. CDR3 residues: CASSQGRSRTEAFF. The DNA of the CDR3 is TGTGCCAGCAGCCAGGGTAGATCTCGGACTGAAGCTTTCTTT. Complete variable domain (other parts from reference TRBV3-1 and TRBJ1-1): DTAVSQTPKYLVTQMGNDKSIKCEQNLGHDTMYWYKQDSKKFLKIMFSYNNKELIINETVPNRFSPKSPDKAHLNLHINSLELGDSAVYFCASSQGRSRTEAFFGQGTRLTVV.

The rearrangement links TRBV7-9 to TRBJ2-3, with D perhaps TRBD1 or TRBD2 (5 bases each). The CDR3 totals 17 residues. From germline, CDR1 is SEHNR and CDR2 FQNEAQ (reference sequence). V lost 2 bases, J lost 4 bases, and 19 bases lay in between. The CDR3 sequence: CASSLYMQSGRADTQYF. CDR3 sequence (DNA): TGTGCCAGCAGCTTATACATGCAATCGGGGCGGGCAGATACGCAGTATTTT. Variable domain in full (rest from reference TRBV7-9 and TRBJ2-3): DTGVSQNPRHKITKRGQNVTFRCDPISEHNRLYWYRQTLGQGPEFLTYFQNEAQLEKSRLLSDRFSAERPKGSFSTLEIQRTEQGDSAMYLCASSLYMQSGRADTQYFGPGTRLTVL.

The chain couples TRBV20-1 to TRBJ2-7; 8 positions agree with TRBD1. The CDR3 sequence is 14 residues long. V shed 4 bases and J 9 bases; nucleotides not matched to a gene: 14. In germline, CDR1 is DFQATT, CDR2 SNEGSKA (reference sequence). The chain's CDR3 is CSATSLGTGGGQYF. DNA for the CDR3: TGCAGTGCTACCTCGCTTGGGACAGGCGGCGGGCAGTACTTC.

This clonotype was seen only a few times. V and J are TRBV10-3 and TRBJ1-1; D might be TRBD1 (6 bases). The length of the CDR3 is 14 residues. V lost 8 bases, J lost 1 base, and 14 bases lay in between. CDR1 and CDR2 (germline): ENHRY, SYGVKD. CDR3 DNA: TGTGCCATCGGATCAGGGGCGGAGAACACTGAAGCTTTCTTT. Translation gives CAIGSGAENTEAFF.

This clonotype turned up a few times. The rearrangement joins TRBV6-5 to TRBJ2-7, with D possibly being TRBD2 (6 bases). Germline CDR1 and CDR2: MNHEY and SVGAGI. The CDR3 is made up of 16 amino acids. The V end lost 6 bases, the J end lost 5 bases, and 23 bases lay between the germline ends. CDR3 region: CASSRHHSGGANEQYF. DNA for the CDR3: TGTGCCAGCAGCCGCCACCATAGCGGAGGGGCCAACGAGCAGTACTTC.

This clonotype was seen only once. Compared with germline, one end of the junction differs, possibly owing to a read error. CDR3 loop: CASSAGVQGAYEQCF. For the CDR3, the DNA is TGTGCCAGCAGTGCAGGGGTCCAGGGGGCCTACGAGCAGTGCTTC. V is TRBV11-3 and J is TRBJ2-7; the match to TRBD1 covers 8 bases. The CDR3 runs 15 residues. Per the germline V gene, CDR1 is SGHNT and CDR2 is YENEEA.

This clonotype was counted a few times. This chain joins TRBV10-3 and TRBJ1-5; D is possibly TRBD1 (6 bases). CDR3 length: 12 residues. Germline V gene sequence: CDR1 ENHRY, CDR2 SYGVKD. The germline V and J ends were trimmed by 10 bases and 3 bases, with 10 bases remaining between them. In DNA form, the CDR3 reads TGTGCCACCCGACAGGACAATCAGCCCCAGCATTTT. Translation gives CATRQDNQPQHF.

The chain carries TRBV29-1 and TRBJ1-1; TRBD1 matches 9 bases. With 7 bases clipped from V and 1 base from J, the junction kept 4 bases outside the gene matches. CDR1 and CDR2 from the germline V gene are SQVTM and ANQGSEA. The CDR3 spans 13 residues. CDR3 nucleotide sequence: TGCAGCGCCCAGACAGGGGGGAACACTGAAGCTTTCTTT. Its protein product is CSAQTGGNTEAFF.

This clonotype was counted only a few times. The chain links TRBV7-2 to TRBJ2-1, with a possible D match to TRBD1 (5 bases). Germline loops: CDR1 SGHTA, CDR2 FQGNSA. V was trimmed by 1 base and J by 3 bases, leaving 16 bases between them. The CDR3 totals 17 residues. CDR3 coding DNA: TGTGCCAGCAGCTTAGGCGACGGACACGTCCTCTACAATGAGCAGTTCTTC. Its translation: CASSLGDGHVLYNEQFF.